The T cell receptor beta chain under discussion was sequenced for a study of T cell responses to AZD1222 COVID-19 vaccine. V dropped 5 bases and J dropped 0; count of bases not matched to a gene: 3. The CDR3 is 15 amino acids. Germline V gene sequence: CDR1 MNHEY, CDR2 SMNVEV (reference sequence). Libraries were prepared by immunoSEQ multiplex PCR; TCRdb keeps only in-frame clonotypes and omits some of them. Of around 120,000 clones in the sample, 92% are singletons; the top ten hold around 1.5%. The sequencing here drew on peripheral blood, taken 28 days after the second AZD1222 dose. The clonotype was recovered from an adult who received the AZD1222 COVID-19 vaccine. The chain joins TRBV27 to TRBJ2-2, with 7 bases fitting TRBD2. This chain's CDR3 is CASSEAGPNTGELFF. Here the CDR3 DNA reads TGTGCCAGCAGTGAAGCGGGACCGAACACCGGGGAGCTGTTTTTT.